The TCR beta chain described here comes from a study of post-analysis software for immune sequencing data. On the study more broadly: There were relapsing-remitting, secondary progressive and progressive-relapsing multiple sclerosis among the disease courses included.

Per germline, CDR1 SGHKS and CDR2 YYEKEE (reference sequence). V lost 2 bases and J lost 0; bases outside the gene matches: 3. There are 15 residues in the CDR3. Each TCR beta cDNA library carried unique molecular identifiers. TCRdb reprocessed the PCR reads via MiXCR and lists one record per CDR3 protein. The data contain 150,000 or so distinct CDR3 sequences, around 34% of them singletons. The chain joins TRBV5-5 to TRBJ2-7; 9 positions match TRBD1. This sample comprised blood, obtained after autologous hematopoietic stem cell transplantation. This sequence was found in a girl aged 10 to 17 with multiple sclerosis. The CDR3 loop reads CASSFRDRASYEQYF. CDR3 coding DNA: TGTGCCAGCAGCTTCCGGGACAGGGCCTCCTACGAGCAGTACTTC.